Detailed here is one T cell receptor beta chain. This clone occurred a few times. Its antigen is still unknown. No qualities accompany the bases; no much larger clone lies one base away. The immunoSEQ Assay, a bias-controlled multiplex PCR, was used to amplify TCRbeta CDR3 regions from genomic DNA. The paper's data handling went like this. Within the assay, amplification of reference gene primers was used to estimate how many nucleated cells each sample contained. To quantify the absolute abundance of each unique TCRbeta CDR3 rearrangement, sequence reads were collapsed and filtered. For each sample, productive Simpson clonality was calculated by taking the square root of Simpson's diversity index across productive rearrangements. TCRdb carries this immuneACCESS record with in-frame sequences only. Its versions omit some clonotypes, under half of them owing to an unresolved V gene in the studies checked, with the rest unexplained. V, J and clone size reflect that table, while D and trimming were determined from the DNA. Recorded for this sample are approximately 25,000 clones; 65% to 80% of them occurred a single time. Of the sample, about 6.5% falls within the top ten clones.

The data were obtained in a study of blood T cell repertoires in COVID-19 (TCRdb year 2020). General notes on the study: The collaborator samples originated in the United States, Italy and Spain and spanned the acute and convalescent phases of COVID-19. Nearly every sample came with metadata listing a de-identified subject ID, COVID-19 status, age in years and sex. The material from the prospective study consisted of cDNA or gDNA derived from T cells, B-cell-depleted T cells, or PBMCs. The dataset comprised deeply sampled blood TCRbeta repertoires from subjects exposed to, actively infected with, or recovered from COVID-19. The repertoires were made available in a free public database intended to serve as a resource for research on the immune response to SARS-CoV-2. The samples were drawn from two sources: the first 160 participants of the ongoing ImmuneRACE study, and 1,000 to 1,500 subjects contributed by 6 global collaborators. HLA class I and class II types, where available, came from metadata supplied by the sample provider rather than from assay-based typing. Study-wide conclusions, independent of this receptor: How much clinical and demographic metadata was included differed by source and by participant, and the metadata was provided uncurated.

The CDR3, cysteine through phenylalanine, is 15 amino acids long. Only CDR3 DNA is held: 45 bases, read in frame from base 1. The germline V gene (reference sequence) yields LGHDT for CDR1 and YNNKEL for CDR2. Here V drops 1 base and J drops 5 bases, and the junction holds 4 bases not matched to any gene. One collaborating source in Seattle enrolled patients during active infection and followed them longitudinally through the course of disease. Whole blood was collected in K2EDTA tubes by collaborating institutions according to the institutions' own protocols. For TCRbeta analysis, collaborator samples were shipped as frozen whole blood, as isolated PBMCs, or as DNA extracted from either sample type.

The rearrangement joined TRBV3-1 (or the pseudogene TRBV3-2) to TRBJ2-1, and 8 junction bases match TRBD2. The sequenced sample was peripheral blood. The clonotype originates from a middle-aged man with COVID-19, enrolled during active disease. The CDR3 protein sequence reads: CASSQAGGGNNEQFF. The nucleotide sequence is TGTGCCAGCAGCCAAGCGGGGGGGGGCAACAATGAGCAGTTCTTC.